This TCR beta chain was captured in a study of tumour-infiltrating T cells in Burkitt lymphoma. Germline-derived CDR1 and CDR2 are SNHLY and FYNNEI. CDR3 length: 14 amino acids. V was cut by 4 bases and J by 7 bases, with 16 bases left in between. This table comes from immunoSEQ multiplex PCR, and its TCRdb copy is limited to in-frame clones, with some not included. The repertoire holds about 9,200 clones, about three fifths seen once, with just over 5.5% in the top ten. This chain uses TRBV2 with TRBJ1-2; D is uncertain. The receptor comes from a human donor with diffuse large B-cell lymphoma. The sequenced sample consisted of tumor tissue. The CDR3 here is CASSVDRFGSGYTF. CDR3 nucleotides: TGTGCCAGCAGTGTTGACCGGTTCGGGTCTGGCTACACCTTC.